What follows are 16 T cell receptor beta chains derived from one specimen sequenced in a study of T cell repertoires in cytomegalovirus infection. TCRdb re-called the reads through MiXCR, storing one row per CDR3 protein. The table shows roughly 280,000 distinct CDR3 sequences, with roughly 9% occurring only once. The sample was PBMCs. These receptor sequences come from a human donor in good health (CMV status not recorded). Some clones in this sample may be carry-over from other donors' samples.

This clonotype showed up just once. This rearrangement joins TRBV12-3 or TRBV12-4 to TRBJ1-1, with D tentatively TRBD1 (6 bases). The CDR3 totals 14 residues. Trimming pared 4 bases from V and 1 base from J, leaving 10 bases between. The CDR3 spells CASSWSRGNTEAFF. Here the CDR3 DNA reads TGTGCCAGCAGTTGGAGCAGGGGGAACACTGAAGCTTTCTTT.

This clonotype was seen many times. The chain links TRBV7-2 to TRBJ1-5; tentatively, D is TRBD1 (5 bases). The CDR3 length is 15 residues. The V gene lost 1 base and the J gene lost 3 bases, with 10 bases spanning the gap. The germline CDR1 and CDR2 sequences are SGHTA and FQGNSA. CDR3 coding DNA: TGTGCCAGCAGCTTAGATCCGGGGGACAATCAGCCCCAGCATTTT. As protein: CASSLDPGDNQPQHF.

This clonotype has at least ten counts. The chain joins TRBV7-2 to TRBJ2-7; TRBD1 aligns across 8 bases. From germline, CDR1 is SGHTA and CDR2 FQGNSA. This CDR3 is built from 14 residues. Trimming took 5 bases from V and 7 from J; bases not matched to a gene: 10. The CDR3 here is CASSPRTGWQEQYF. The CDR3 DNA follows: TGTGCCAGCAGCCCAAGGACAGGGTGGCAGGAGCAGTACTTC. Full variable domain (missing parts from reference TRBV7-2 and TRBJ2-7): GAGVSQSPSNKVTEKGKDVELRCDPISGHTALYWYRQSLGQGLEFLIYFQGNSAPDKSGLPSDRFSAERTGGSVSTLTIQRTQQEDSAVYLCASSPRTGWQEQYFGPGTRLTVT.

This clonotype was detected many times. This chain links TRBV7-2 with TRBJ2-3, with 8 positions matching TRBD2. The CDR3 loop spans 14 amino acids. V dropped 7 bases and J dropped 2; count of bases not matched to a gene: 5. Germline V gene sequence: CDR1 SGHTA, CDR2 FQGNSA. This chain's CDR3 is CASTGTSSTDTQYF. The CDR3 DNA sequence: TGTGCCAGCACCGGGACTAGTTCCACAGATACGCAGTATTTT.

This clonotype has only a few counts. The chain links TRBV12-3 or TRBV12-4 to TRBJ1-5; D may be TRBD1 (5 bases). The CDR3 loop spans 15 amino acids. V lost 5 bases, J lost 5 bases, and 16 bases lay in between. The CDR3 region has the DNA TGTGCCAGCAGTCTCCGACAGTCCCCCTATCAGCCCCAGCATTTT. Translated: CASSLRQSPYQPQHF.

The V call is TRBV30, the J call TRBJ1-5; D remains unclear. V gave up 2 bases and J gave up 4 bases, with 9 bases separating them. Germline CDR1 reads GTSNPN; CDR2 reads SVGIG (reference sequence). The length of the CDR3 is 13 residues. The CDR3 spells CAWSSSGNQPQHF. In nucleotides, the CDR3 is TGTGCCTGGAGTAGTTCCGGGAATCAGCCCCAGCATTTT.

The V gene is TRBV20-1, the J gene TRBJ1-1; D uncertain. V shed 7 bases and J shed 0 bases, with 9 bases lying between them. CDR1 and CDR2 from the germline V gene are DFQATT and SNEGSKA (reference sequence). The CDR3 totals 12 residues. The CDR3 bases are TGCAGTGTTCAACCGCTGAACACTGAAGCTTTCTTT. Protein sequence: CSVQPLNTEAFF.

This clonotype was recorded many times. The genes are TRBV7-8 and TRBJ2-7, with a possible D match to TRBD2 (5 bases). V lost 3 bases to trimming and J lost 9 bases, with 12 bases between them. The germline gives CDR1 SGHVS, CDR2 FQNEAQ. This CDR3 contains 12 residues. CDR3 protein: CASSLEEGRQYF. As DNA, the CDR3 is TGTGCCAGCAGCTTGGAGGAAGGACGGCAGTACTTC.

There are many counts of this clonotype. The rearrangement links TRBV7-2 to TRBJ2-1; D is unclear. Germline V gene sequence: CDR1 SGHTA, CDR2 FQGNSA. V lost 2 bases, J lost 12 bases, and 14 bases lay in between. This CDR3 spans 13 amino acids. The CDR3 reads CASSLRRPPAQFF. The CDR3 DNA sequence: TGTGCCAGCAGCTTACGTAGGCCTCCAGCGCAGTTCTTC.

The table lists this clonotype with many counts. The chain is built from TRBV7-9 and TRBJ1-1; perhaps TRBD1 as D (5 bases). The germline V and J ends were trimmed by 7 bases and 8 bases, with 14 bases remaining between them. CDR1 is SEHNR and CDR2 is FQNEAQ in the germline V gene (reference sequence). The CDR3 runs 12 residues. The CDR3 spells CASIGGALEAFF. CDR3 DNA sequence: TGTGCCAGCATTGGGGGAGCCCTGGAAGCTTTCTTT.

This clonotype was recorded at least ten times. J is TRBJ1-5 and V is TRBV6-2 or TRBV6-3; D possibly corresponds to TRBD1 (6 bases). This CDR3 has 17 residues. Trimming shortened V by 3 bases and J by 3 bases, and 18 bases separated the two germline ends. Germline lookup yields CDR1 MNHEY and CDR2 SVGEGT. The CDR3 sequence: CASSYQPAGGNNQPQHF. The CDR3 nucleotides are TGTGCCAGCAGTTATCAACCGGCTGGGGGCAACAATCAGCCCCAGCATTTT.

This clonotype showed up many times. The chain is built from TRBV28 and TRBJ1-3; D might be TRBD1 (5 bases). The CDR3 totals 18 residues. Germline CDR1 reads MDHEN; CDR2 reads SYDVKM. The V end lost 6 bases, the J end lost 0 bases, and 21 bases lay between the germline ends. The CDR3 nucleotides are TGTGCCAGCAGCGAGACCCCGGGGCAGCGGTCCTCTGGAAACACCATATATTTT. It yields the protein CASSETPGQRSSGNTIYF.

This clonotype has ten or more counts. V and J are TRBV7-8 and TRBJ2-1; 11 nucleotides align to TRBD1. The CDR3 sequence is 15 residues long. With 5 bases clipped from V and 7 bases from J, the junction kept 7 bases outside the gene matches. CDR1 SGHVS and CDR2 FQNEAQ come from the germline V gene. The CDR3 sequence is CASSLGQGARNEQFF. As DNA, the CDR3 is TGTGCCAGCAGCCTCGGACAGGGGGCGCGTAATGAGCAGTTCTTC.

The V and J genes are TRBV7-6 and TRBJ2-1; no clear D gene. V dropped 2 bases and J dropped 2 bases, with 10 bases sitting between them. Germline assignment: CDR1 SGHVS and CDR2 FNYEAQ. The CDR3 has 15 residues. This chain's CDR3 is CASSLIGSTYNEQFF. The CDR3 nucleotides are TGTGCCAGCAGCTTAATAGGGTCCACCTACAATGAGCAGTTCTTC.

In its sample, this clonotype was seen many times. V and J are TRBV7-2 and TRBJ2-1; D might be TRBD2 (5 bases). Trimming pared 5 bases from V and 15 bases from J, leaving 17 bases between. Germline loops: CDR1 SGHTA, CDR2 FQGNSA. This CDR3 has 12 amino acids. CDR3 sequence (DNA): TGTGCCAGCAGCCTGAATTCGGGAAGAGGGTTCTTC. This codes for CASSLNSGRGFF.

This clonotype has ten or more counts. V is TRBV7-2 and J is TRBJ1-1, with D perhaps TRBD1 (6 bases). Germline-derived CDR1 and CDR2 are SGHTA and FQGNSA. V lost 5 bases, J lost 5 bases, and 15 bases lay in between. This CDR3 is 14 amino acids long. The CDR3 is CASSRYRDGTEAFF. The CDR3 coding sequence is TGTGCCAGCAGCCGTTACAGGGATGGTACTGAAGCTTTCTTT.